Sequencing of this TCR beta chain was carried out in a study of blood T cell repertoires in COVID-19. The CDR3 loop spans 13 amino acids. The V gene's germline CDR1 is MNHEY and CDR2 SMNVEV (reference sequence). Losses at the gene ends were 6 bases for V and 4 bases for J; bases not matched to a gene: 3. The protocol was immunoSEQ multiplex PCR, while the TCRdb copy is restricted to in-frame clones and leaves out a portion. The profile shows 130,000 or so clones, roughly 84% of them singletons. The clonotype was recovered from a man aged 55 to 70 with acute or convalescent COVID-19. The rearrangement links TRBV27 to TRBJ2-3; 8 bases match TRBD2. Sequencing was performed on peripheral blood. The CDR3 nucleotides are TGTGCCAGCAGGGGACTAGTATCAGATACGCAGTATTTT. Translated: CASRGLVSDTQYF.